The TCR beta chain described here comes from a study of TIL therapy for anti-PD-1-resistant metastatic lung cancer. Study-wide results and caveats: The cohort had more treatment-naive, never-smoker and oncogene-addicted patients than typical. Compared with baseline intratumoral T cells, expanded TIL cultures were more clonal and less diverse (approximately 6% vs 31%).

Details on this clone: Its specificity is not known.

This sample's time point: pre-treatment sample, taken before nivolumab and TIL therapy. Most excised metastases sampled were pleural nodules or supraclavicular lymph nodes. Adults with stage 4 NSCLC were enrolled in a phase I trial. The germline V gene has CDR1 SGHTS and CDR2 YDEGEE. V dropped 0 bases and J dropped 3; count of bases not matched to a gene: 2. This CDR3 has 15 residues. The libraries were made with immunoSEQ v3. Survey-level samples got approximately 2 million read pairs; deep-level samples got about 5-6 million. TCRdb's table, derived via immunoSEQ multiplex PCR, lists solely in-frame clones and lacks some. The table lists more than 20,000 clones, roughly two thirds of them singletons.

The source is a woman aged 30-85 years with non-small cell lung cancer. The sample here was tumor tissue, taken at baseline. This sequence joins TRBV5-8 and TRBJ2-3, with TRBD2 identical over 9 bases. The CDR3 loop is CASSLELAGTDTQYF. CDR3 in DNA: TGTGCCAGCAGCTTGGAGCTAGCGGGGACAGATACGCAGTATTTT.